This T cell receptor beta chain was recovered during a study of T cells in Graves' hyperthyroidism and ophthalmopathy (dated by TCRdb to the late 2010s). Regarding the study in general: To identify TCR V-J signatures that set the groups apart, the researchers used a discovery cohort of 95 to 100 patients, made up of about 44 with Graves' ophthalmopathy and 57 with stable Graves' hyperthyroidism. After blood sampling, hyperthyroidism patients were treated with methimazole at a starting dose of 30 mg daily, and ophthalmopathy patients were treated with high-dose intravenous methylprednisolone. Whether ophthalmopathy could be predicted prospectively was tested in an independent validation cohort made up of 18 to 20 hyperthyroidism patients plus 17 patients who later progressed to ophthalmopathy. The 100 discovery patients were randomly split 7:3 into training and test sets. The paper reports TCR Vbeta CDR3 sequencing of approximately 140 peripheral blood samples: 43 ophthalmopathy, 70 to 85 hyperthyroidism and some 17 progressor patients. In six Graves' hyperthyroidism patients, the study also compared T-cell repertoires from thyroid tissue with T-cell repertoires from blood. Broad study findings and their caveats: Sample size was not statistically predetermined, and blinding of investigators to group allocation was not performed. Blood samples also contained most of the expanded thyroid clonotypes (frequency above 0.001), which suggests that blood repertoires may reflect thyroid immune responses. In validation, progression to ophthalmopathy was predicted by the model with nearly 71% sensitivity and 72.22% specificity, a median of roughly 6.4 months before onset. A 13 V-J signature model separated ophthalmopathy from stable hyperthyroidism, with approximately 87% sensitivity and roughly 81% specificity in cross-validation and 80%/75% in testing.

Amplification of TCR beta CDR3 regions was carried out from RNA transcripts. For the first round of RT-PCR on the TCR CDR3, the HTBI primer set was used together with the Qiagen OneStep RT-PCR kit. Libraries were constructed in a second round of multiplex PCR, after which size selection and purification were carried out. Sequencing of the libraries was done on an Illumina HiSeq2000 using paired-end 100 bp reads. Under the source paper's analysis protocol: Raw data were processed with SOAPnuke, discarding reads with adapters, uncalled bases, mean Phred below 15, or no exact constant-primer or identifier match. High-quality paired reads were merged with COPE v1.2.5, and unique nucleotide sequences were defined as clonotypes. Clonotypes were aligned to IMGT TRBV, TRBD and TRBJ reference segments using MiTCR v1.1. The analysis included only V-J combinations with a frequency above 0.0001, which together covered more than 98% of the repertoires. A TCS score was defined as the ratio of F50 (clonal expansion) to E x V (chaos), with BLOSUM62-based TCRdist applied between CDR3 peptides within each V-J. Welch's t-statistics and random forest reduced fewer than 550 V-J features to 10 to 15, which were used in a naive Bayes classifier (R e1071). Starting from the raw public reads, TCRdb applied fastp trimming at Q25, assembled clones with MiXCR and retained in-frame beta chains. Identical CDR3 proteins give one entry, which carries the most common genes and DNA. TCRdb, not the original authors, processed these V and J calls. This sample has a few hundred thousand distinct CDR3 sequences in its table, and 46% of those were observed once. The ten largest clonotypes hold 8% to 8.5% of the sample.

Stable Graves' hyperthyroidism was defined as the absence of progression to ophthalmopathy over 18 months of follow-up. Hyperthyroidism patients were aged 18 to 65 years and newly diagnosed, with disease duration of less than 2 months. Patients with uncontrolled infections, other autoimmune diseases, pregnancy or lactation were excluded. Diagnoses were based on clinical symptoms, serum thyroxine and TRAb, thyroid ultrasound and orbital computed tomography. Trizol reagent was used to extract total RNA, and RNA quality was then checked on an Agilent 2100 Bioanalyzer. The CDR1 and CDR2 encoded by the germline V gene (reference sequence) are DFQATT and SNEGSKA. V loses 1 base of germline sequence and J loses 6 bases, and the interval between the two ends is 13 bases. The CDR3 runs 14 amino acids, cysteine and phenylalanine included. Just the 42-base CDR3 DNA is kept, in frame starting at base 1. Comment on this clonotype: Its specific antigen is unknown. One base away there is no much larger clone; base qualities are not given.

The sequence joins TRBV20-1 to TRBJ1-5; the D region possibly corresponds to TRBD1 (6 bases align). This TCR was sampled from a woman under 30 with Graves' hyperthyroidism. Donor details come from another sample of the same person, matched by shared clones. Input material: peripheral blood or thyroid tissue (not recorded which). The nucleotide sequence is given as TGCAGTGCTAGAGGTGGGGCAGGGGCTCAGCCCCAGCATTTT. The resulting protein is CSARGGAGAQPQHF.